Below, 17 T cell receptor beta chains from the same sample are listed, as sequenced in a study of CD8+ T cells in alopecia areata. Treatment in this sample: oral pan-JAK inhibitor, 5-10 mg twice daily. RNA was extracted and reverse transcribed into cDNA as the sequencing template. Assay: immunoSEQ multiplex PCR; the TCRdb copy retains only in-frame clones and omits some. Among approximately 110,000 clones listed, less than 75% were seen once. The sequencing here drew on CD8+ T cells sorted from blood, taken at week 24, from a patient treated with tofacitinib. These receptors were obtained from a human donor with alopecia areata.

This clone has only a few counts. This chain uses TRBV6-5 with TRBJ1-2; 9 positions match TRBD1. The trim removed 5 bases at V and 5 bases at J, leaving 9 bases unmatched. The CDR3 is 15 residues long. The germline V gene has CDR1 MNHEY and CDR2 SVGAGI. The CDR3 DNA reads as TGTGCCAGCAGTACGGGACAGGGCCTTAAATATGGCTACACCTTC. Protein sequence: CASSTGQGLKYGYTF.

The CDR3 sequence is CASSGLYQETQYF. The CDR3 region has the DNA TGTGCCAGCAGCGGTCTATACCAAGAGACCCAGTACTTC. The chain employs TRBV7-6 and TRBJ2-5; D unclear. V was shortened by 5 bases and J by 0 bases, with 7 bases between the two germline ends. This CDR3 has 13 amino acids. From germline, CDR1 is SGHVS and CDR2 FNYEAQ. Combining the CDR3 with reference TRBV7-6 and TRBJ2-5 gives the whole variable domain GAGVSQSPRYKVTKRGQDVALRCDPISGHVSLYWYRQALGQGPEFLTYFNYEAQQDKSGLPNDRFSAERPEGSISTLTIQRTEQRDSAMYRCASSGLYQETQYFGPGTRLLVL.

V usage is TRBV2 and J usage is TRBJ2-7; D not resolved. Per germline, CDR1 SNHLY and CDR2 FYNNEI. The CDR3 spans 14 residues. V lost 2 bases to trimming and J lost 3 bases, with 11 bases between them. The DNA for the CDR3 is TGTGCCAGCAGTGAACGCAGCAATAACTACGAGCAGTACTTC. It codes for CASSERSNNYEQYF.

The genes are TRBV4-3 and TRBJ2-1, with 10 bases fitting TRBD2. Germline loops: CDR1 LGHNA, CDR2 YSLEER. Trimming cost V 2 bases and J 7 bases; bases outside gene matches: 5. This CDR3 is 15 amino acids long. CDR3 residues: CASSQTSGAGNEQFF. The CDR3 DNA reads TGCGCCAGCAGCCAAACTAGCGGGGCAGGGAATGAGCAGTTCTTC.

The rearrangement uses TRBV2 and TRBJ2-3; D may be TRBD1 (6 bases). CDR3 length: 17 residues. Germline CDR1 is SNHLY and CDR2 is FYNNEI. The V end lost 7 bases, the J end lost 6 bases, and 26 bases lay between the germline ends. In nucleotides, the CDR3 is TGTGCCAGCACTACGATCGCGGACAGTGCGGAGGTGGATACGCAGTATTTT. Its protein product is CASTTIADSAEVDTQYF. The full variable domain, with the rest looked up from reference TRBV2 and TRBJ2-3, is EPEVTQTPSHQVTQMGQEVILRCVPISNHLYFYWYRQILGQKVEFLVSFYNNEISEKSEIFDDQFSVERPDGSNFTLKIRSTKLEDSAMYFCASTTIADSAEVDTQYFGPGTRLTVL.

The chain combines TRBV21-1 with TRBJ2-4; TRBD1, the table's D call, was not compared with the DNA. TRBV21-1 is recorded as a pseudogene. This CDR3 has 16 residues. This CDR3 is CASSYHLTASENIQYF. CDR3 in DNA: TGTGCCAGCAGCTACCATCTGACAGCATCCGAAAACATTCAGTACTTC.

V usage is TRBV18 and J usage is TRBJ1-1; D is unclear. Germline values: CDR1 KGHSH, CDR2 LQKENI. The CDR3 totals 14 residues. The V and J ends lost 2 bases and 4 bases respectively, with 11 bases between them. The CDR3 loop reads CASSPVDKGTEAFF. The CDR3 nucleotides are TGTGCCAGCTCACCAGTGGATAAGGGCACTGAAGCTTTCTTT. Together with reference TRBV18 and TRBJ1-1, the CDR3 gives the full variable domain: NAGVMQNPRHLVRRRGQEARLRCSPMKGHSHVYWYRQLPEEGLKFMVYLQKENIIDESGMPKERFSAEFPKEGPSILRIQQVVRGDSAAYFCASSPVDKGTEAFFGQGTRLTVV.

The genes are TRBV27 and TRBJ1-1, with D unresolved. Trimming removed 5 bases at V and 8 bases at J, with 9 bases between. This CDR3 is built from 11 residues. From germline, CDR1 is MNHEY and CDR2 SMNVEV (reference sequence). The CDR3 loop is CASSTVGEAFF. The DNA of the CDR3 is TGTGCCAGCAGTACCGTGGGAGAAGCTTTCTTT.

In this sample, this clone turned up once. DNA of the CDR3: TGTGCCAGCAGCTTGCGGTCAGGGGTTGAGCAGTACTTC. This gives the protein CASSLRSGVEQYF. V usage is TRBV5-4 and J usage is TRBJ2-7, with D possibly matching TRBD1 (6 bases). The CDR3 has 13 amino acids. The V gene's germline CDR1 is SGHNT and CDR2 YYREEE (reference sequence). V shed 1 base and J shed 7 bases, with 12 bases lying between them.

V is TRBV30 and J is TRBJ1-1; D unresolved. CDR1 and CDR2 from the germline V gene are GTSNPN and SVGIG (reference sequence). Trimming removed 5 bases at V and 5 bases at J, with 6 bases between. This CDR3 spans 10 amino acids. The CDR3 here is CAWGKTEAFF. CDR3 DNA sequence: TGTGCCTGGGGAAAGACTGAAGCTTTCTTT.

This chain connects TRBV7-9 to TRBJ1-4, with D possibly being TRBD1 (5 bases). This CDR3 is built from 14 residues. Germline values: CDR1 SEHNR, CDR2 FQNEAQ (reference sequence). V lost 5 bases and J 11 bases, leaving 18 bases between the germline ends. CDR3 sequence: CASSRLGTYSKLFF. The CDR3 bases are TGTGCCAGCAGCCGTCTCGGGACCTATTCGAAACTGTTTTTT.

This chain links TRBV15 with TRBJ2-7, with TRBD1 matching 8 bases. CDR1 and CDR2 (germline): LNHNV, YYDKDF (reference sequence). The CDR3 contains 14 residues. V trimming: 2 bases; J trimming: 4 bases; junction bases outside the gene matches: 4. The CDR3 nucleotides are TGTGCCACCAGCAGACCGGGACAGGATTACGAGCAGTACTTC. It codes for CATSRPGQDYEQYF.

The table lists this clone with a few counts. The V call is TRBV30, the J call TRBJ1-2; 7 bases are shared with TRBD1. This CDR3 is built from 14 residues. V lost 4 bases, J lost 4 bases, and 9 bases stayed unmatched. Germline lookup yields CDR1 GTSNPN and CDR2 SVGIG (reference sequence). In DNA form, the CDR3 reads TGTGCCTGGACCGTCCTGGGACAGCTCTATGGCTACACCTTC. This codes for CAWTVLGQLYGYTF.

As DNA, the CDR3 is TGTGCCAGCAGTTACAGCACAGGGATTTACGAGCAGTACTTC. Amino acids: CASSYSTGIYEQYF. This sequence joins TRBV6-5 and TRBJ2-7; D is possibly TRBD1 (6 bases). The V end lost 2 bases, the J end lost 4 bases, and 12 bases lay between the germline ends. There are 14 residues in the CDR3. Germline loops: CDR1 MNHEY, CDR2 SVGAGI.

The chain is built from TRBV5-4 and TRBJ2-7, with 7 positions matching TRBD1. Germline-derived CDR1 and CDR2 are SGHNT and YYREEE (reference sequence). V shed 4 bases and J 2 bases; nucleotides not matched to a gene: 12. The CDR3 has 16 residues. The CDR3 protein is CASSGYDRDRAYEQYF. The CDR3, as DNA: TGTGCCAGCAGCGGATACGACAGGGACAGAGCCTACGAGCAGTACTTC.

The chain combines TRBV7-6 with TRBJ1-5; a weak D match, TRBD1 (5 bases). CDR1 SGHVS and CDR2 FNYEAQ come from the germline V gene. V lost 8 bases, J lost 1 base, and 12 bases lay in between. The CDR3 extends over 14 amino acids. The CDR3 reads CASAVGGSNQPQHF. The CDR3, as DNA: TGTGCCAGCGCCGTTGGGGGGAGCAATCAGCCCCAGCATTTT. Full variable domain (missing parts from reference TRBV7-6 and TRBJ1-5): GAGVSQSPRYKVTKRGQDVALRCDPISGHVSLYWYRQALGQGPEFLTYFNYEAQQDKSGLPNDRFSAERPEGSISTLTIQRTEQRDSAMYRCASAVGGSNQPQHFGDGTRLSIL.

Here the CDR3 DNA reads TGTGCCAGCAGGCAGACGGGGGGCAGCACTGAAGCTTTCTTT. Protein: CASRQTGGSTEAFF. This chain joins TRBV6-5 and TRBJ1-1; a possible D gene is TRBD1 (6 bases). The V end was cut by 6 bases, the J end by 4 bases, with 15 bases between. The V gene's germline CDR1 is MNHEY and CDR2 SVGAGI. CDR3 length equals 14 residues.